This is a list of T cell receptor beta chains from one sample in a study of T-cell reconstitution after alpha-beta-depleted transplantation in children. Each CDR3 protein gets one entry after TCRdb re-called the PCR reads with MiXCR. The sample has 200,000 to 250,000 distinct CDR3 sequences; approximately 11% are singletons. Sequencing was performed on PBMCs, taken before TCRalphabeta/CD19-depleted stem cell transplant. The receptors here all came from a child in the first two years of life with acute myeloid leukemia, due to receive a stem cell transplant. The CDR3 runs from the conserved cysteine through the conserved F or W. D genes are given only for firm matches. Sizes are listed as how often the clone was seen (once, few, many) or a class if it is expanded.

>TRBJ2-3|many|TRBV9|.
CASSPMGGPTDTQYF
TGTGCCAGCAGCCCGATGGGGGGCCCCACAGATACGCAGTATTTT
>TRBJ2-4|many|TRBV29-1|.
CSVGRGAPGNIQYF
TGCAGCGTTGGCCGGGGGGCGCCGGGAAACATTCAGTACTTC
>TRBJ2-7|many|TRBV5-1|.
CASSLTAPYEQYF
TGCGCCAGCAGCTTGACCGCGCCCTACGAGCAGTACTTC
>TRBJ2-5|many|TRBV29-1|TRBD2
CSVETSGGAVKTQYF
TGCAGCGTTGAAACAAGCGGGGGGGCTGTGAAGACCCAGTACTTC
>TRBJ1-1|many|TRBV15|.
CATSRGVWTEAFF
TGTGCCACCAGCAGAGGGGTTTGGACTGAAGCTTTCTTT
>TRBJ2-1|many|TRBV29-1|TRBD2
CSAAGRTSGTSGYNEQFF
TGCAGCGCCGCGGGCAGGACTAGCGGGACCTCGGGCTACAATGAGCAGTTCTTC
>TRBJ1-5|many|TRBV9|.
CASSVYSDELGQPQHF
TGTGCCAGCAGCGTCTACTCGGACGAGCTCGGGCAGCCCCAGCATTTT
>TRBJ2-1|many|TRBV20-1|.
CSASGTGPPYNEQFF
TGCAGTGCTAGCGGGACGGGGCCCCCCTACAATGAGCAGTTCTTC
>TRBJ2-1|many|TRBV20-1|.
CSARGYNEQFF
TGCAGTGCAAGGGGCTACAATGAGCAGTTCTTC
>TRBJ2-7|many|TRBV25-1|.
CASRKTGIYEQYF
TGTGCCAGCAGAAAAACAGGAATCTACGAGCAGTACTTC
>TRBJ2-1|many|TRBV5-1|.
CASSLERLDEQFF
TGCGCCAGCAGCTTGGAGAGGCTCGATGAGCAGTTCTTC
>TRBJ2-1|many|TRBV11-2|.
CASSLEGPEQFF
TGTGCCAGCAGCTTAGAGGGCCCTGAGCAGTTCTTC
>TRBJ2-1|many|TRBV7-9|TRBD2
CASSPGLALSSYNEQFF
TGTGCCAGCAGCCCTGGACTAGCTCTTAGCTCCTACAATGAGCAGTTCTTC
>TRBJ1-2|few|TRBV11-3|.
CASSGEPNYGYTF
TGTGCCAGCTCCGGGGAACCCAACTATGGCTACACCTTC
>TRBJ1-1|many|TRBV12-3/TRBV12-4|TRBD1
CASSRPTGRGNTEAFF
TGTGCCAGCAGCCGACCGACAGGGCGGGGGAACACTGAAGCTTTCTTT